These T cell receptor beta chains were read from a single sample in a study of T-cell memory formation after mild COVID-19. TCRdb itself ran the 5' RACE reads through MiXCR, one entry per CDR3 protein. The data contain a few hundred thousand distinct CDR3 sequences, less than 25% of them singletons. Sequenced sample: PBMCs or a T cell subset sorted from them (not recorded which). The receptor source for this set is an adult woman who had mild COVID-19 (a few samples of this study predate the infection). Cell type and time point are not known. The CDR3 runs from the conserved cysteine through the conserved F or W. The D gene is left open where the match is weak. Only part of the rows carry a size: once, few, many, or a class if the clone is expanded.

size	V	D	J	CDR3	DNA
-	TRBV5-1	TRBD1	TRBJ2-3	CASRSAGGFGDTQYF	TGCGCCAGCAGATCGGCAGGGGGATTTGGGGATACGCAGTATTTT
-	TRBV4-2	-	TRBJ2-3	CASSQDRSSTDTQYF	TGTGCCAGCAGCCAAGATCGATCCTCTACAGATACGCAGTATTTT
-	TRBV30	-	TRBJ2-1	CAWSVRPPTRGEFF	TGTGCCTGGAGTGTAAGACCCCCTACTAGGGGGGAGTTCTTC
-	TRBV25-1	-	TRBJ2-1	CASTLGGSYNEQFF	TGTGCCAGCACCCTGGGGGGCTCCTACAATGAGCAGTTCTTC
few	TRBV29-1	TRBD2	TRBJ2-1	CSVVAGLSSYNEQFF	TGCAGCGTCGTAGCGGGTTTGAGCTCCTACAATGAGCAGTTCTTC
-	TRBV6-1	-	TRBJ2-3	CASRWRGGGEGTDTQYF	TGTGCCAGCAGGTGGAGGGGGGGCGGAGAGGGCACAGATACGCAGTATTTT
-	TRBV7-2	TRBD2	TRBJ2-1	CASSRWTSDNEQFF	TGTGCCAGCAGCCGCTGGACTAGCGACAATGAGCAGTTCTTC
many	TRBV7-9	-	TRBJ2-3	CASSSSGADTQYF	TGTGCCAGCAGCTCGTCAGGGGCAGATACGCAGTATTTT
few	TRBV20-1	TRBD1	TRBJ2-7	CSARDLGQGRDEQYF	TGCAGTGCTAGAGATCTGGGACAGGGTCGGGACGAGCAGTACTTC
-	TRBV25-1	TRBD2	TRBJ2-5	CASSESGRGLAGRETQYF	TGTGCCAGCAGTGAATCTGGCAGGGGACTAGCGGGGCGCGAGACCCAGTACTTC
-	TRBV29-1	-	TRBJ2-4	CSVSNAKNIQYF	TGCAGCGTCTCTAACGCCAAAAACATTCAGTACTTC
-	TRBV6-1	TRBD1	TRBJ1-2	CASSVYRDRGYGYTF	TGTGCCAGCAGTGTGTATCGGGACAGGGGCTATGGCTACACCTTC
few	TRBV5-1	TRBD1	TRBJ2-1	CASSLGQGDEQFF	TGCGCCAGCAGCTTGGGACAGGGGGACGAGCAGTTCTTC
-	TRBV12-3/TRBV12-4	-	TRBJ2-1	CASSSRWLGIGYEQFF	TGTGCCAGCAGTTCAAGGTGGCTAGGTATCGGGTATGAGCAGTTCTTC
few	TRBV7-9	TRBD2	TRBJ2-1	CASSPSTSVHEQFF	TGTGCCAGCAGTCCCTCGACTAGCGTCCATGAGCAGTTCTTC
few	TRBV5-1	TRBD1	TRBJ1-2	CASSLTGENYGYTF	TGCGCCAGCAGCTTGACAGGGGAGAACTATGGCTACACCTTC
-	TRBV7-8	-	TRBJ2-1	CASSLANWNNEQFF	TGTGCCAGCAGCTTAGCGAACTGGAACAATGAGCAGTTCTTC
-	TRBV7-2	TRBD1	TRBJ2-5	CASSQSWTGATQYF	TGTGCCAGCAGCCAAAGTTGGACAGGGGCGACCCAGTACTTC
few	TRBV5-1	-	TRBJ2-7	CASTTGENSYEQYF	TGCGCCAGCACCACCGGAGAGAACTCCTACGAGCAGTACTTC
-	TRBV4-3	-	TRBJ2-1	CASSRQGLNYNEQFF	TGCGCCAGCAGCCGCCAGGGACTGAACTACAATGAGCAGTTCTTC
-	TRBV14	-	TRBJ2-7	CASSLLQGAEQYF	TGTGCCAGCAGCCTCCTCCAAGGGGCCGAGCAGTACTTC
-	TRBV11-2	-	TRBJ2-1	CATSDSRYFF	TGTGCCACCTCAGACAGCCGCTACTTCTTC
-	TRBV5-1	TRBD1	TRBJ2-2	CASSQQGASLLGELFF	TGCGCCAGCAGCCAACAGGGGGCGAGTCTGTTAGGGGAGCTGTTTTTT
once	TRBV7-2	-	TRBJ2-3	CASSLEGLPSTDTQYF	TGTGCCAGCAGCTTAGAGGGACTTCCTAGCACAGATACGCAGTATTTT
-	TRBV3-1	TRBD1	TRBJ2-3	CASSQDIAGTDYRSGTDTQYF	TGTGCCAGCAGCCAAGATATCGCCGGGACAGACTACCGTTCGGGCACAGATACGCAGTATTTT
-	TRBV24-1	-	TRBJ2-7	CATSDPLGSSYEQYF	TGTGCCACCAGTGATCCGTTGGGGTCCTCCTACGAGCAGTACTTC
few	TRBV6-5	-	TRBJ1-1	CASSPGHSTEAFF	TGTGCCAGCAGTCCGGGTCACTCAACTGAAGCTTTCTTT
few	TRBV29-1	-	TRBJ1-1	CSADPGAVNTEAFF	TGCAGCGCAGACCCCGGCGCGGTGAACACTGAAGCTTTCTTT
few	TRBV20-1	TRBD2	TRBJ2-1	CSARATGGKDEQFF	TGCAGTGCTAGAGCCACGGGGGGTAAAGATGAGCAGTTCTTC
few	TRBV7-2	TRBD2	TRBJ2-7	CASSPGGGGPLSYEQYF	TGTGCCAGCAGCCCCGGGGGGGGAGGGCCTCTCTCCTACGAGCAGTACTTC
-	TRBV7-9	-	TRBJ2-2	CASSHERGTGELFF	TGTGCCAGCAGCCACGAAAGGGGAACCGGGGAGCTGTTTTTT
few	TRBV15	-	TRBJ2-7	CATSRAGGTYEQYF	TGTGCCACCAGCAGAGCTGGAGGAACCTACGAGCAGTACTTC
-	TRBV12-3/TRBV12-4	-	TRBJ2-5	CASSRYTRVDGETQYF	TGTGCCAGCAGTCGATATACTAGGGTAGACGGAGAGACCCAGTACTTC
-	TRBV5-4	TRBD2	TRBJ2-7	CATTAGGNYEQYF	TGTGCCACCACGGCCGGGGGGAACTACGAGCAGTACTTC
-	TRBV7-9	TRBD1	TRBJ1-2	CASSSVGGSGYTF	TGTGCCAGCAGCTCAGTAGGGGGCTCTGGCTACACCTTC
-	TRBV20-1	-	TRBJ1-5	CSAIGSYNQPQHF	TGCAGTGCTATAGGATCCTACAATCAGCCCCAGCATTTT
-	TRBV18	-	TRBJ1-5	CASSPTRQTHQPQHF	TGTGCCAGCTCACCAACGCGGCAGACACATCAGCCCCAGCATTTT
-	TRBV11-1	TRBD2	TRBJ2-1	CASSRLAGVAYNEQFF	TGTGCCAGCAGCCGACTAGCGGGAGTAGCCTACAATGAGCAGTTCTTC
few	TRBV20-1	TRBD2	TRBJ2-7	CSALPPSMTSGPYEQYF	TGCAGTGCCCTCCCACCTTCTATGACTAGCGGGCCTTACGAGCAGTACTTC
-	TRBV5-4	-	TRBJ2-2	CASSWDSAELFF	TGTGCCAGCAGCTGGGACTCCGCGGAGCTGTTTTTT
-	TRBV12-3/TRBV12-4	TRBD2	TRBJ2-6	CASSPGLAAGANVLTF	TGTGCCAGCAGCCCGGGACTAGCGGCTGGGGCCAACGTCCTGACTTTC
few	TRBV5-4	-	TRBJ2-3	CASSLSHSTDTQYF	TGTGCCAGCAGCTTGTCTCACAGCACAGATACGCAGTATTTT
many	TRBV11-2	-	TRBJ2-5	CASSLGFGGSEETQYF	TGTGCCAGCAGCTTAGGGTTCGGGGGTTCGGAGGAGACCCAGTACTTC
few	TRBV7-9	-	TRBJ1-6	CASSLARGASPPLHF	TGTGCCAGCAGCTTAGCGCGGGGGGCAAGTCCACCCCTCCACTTT
once	TRBV29-1	-	TRBJ2-3	CSVASTGPTDTQYF	TGCAGCGTTGCATCAACTGGGCCTACAGATACGCAGTATTTT
-	TRBV7-9	-	TRBJ2-7	CASSLSNGNYEQYF	TGTGCCAGCAGCTTATCCAACGGCAACTACGAGCAGTACTTC